This TCR beta chain was profiled in a study of T cell responses to AZD1222 COVID-19 vaccine. Produced via immunoSEQ multiplex PCR; TCRdb's table is partial and in-frame only. The sample records tens of thousands of clones, about four fifths being singletons. V lost 7 bases and J lost 1, with 13 bases in between. This CDR3 spans 14 amino acids. Per germline, CDR1 MDHEN and CDR2 SYDVKM. The rearrangement joins TRBV28 to TRBJ1-1; the D is unclear. This TCR came from an adult who received the AZD1222 COVID-19 vaccine. Sequences were derived from peripheral blood, sampled 28 days after the second AZD1222 dose. The CDR3: CASNAPGRNTEAFF. The DNA of the CDR3 is TGTGCCAGCAACGCACCCGGGAGGAACACTGAAGCTTTCTTT. The variable domain in full, with the rest retrieved from reference TRBV28 and TRBJ1-1, is DVKVTQSSRYLVKRTGEKVFLECVQDMDHENMFWYRQDPGLGLRLIYFSYDVKMKEKGDIPEGYSVSREKKERFSLILESASTNQTSMYLCASNAPGRNTEAFFGQGTRLTVV.